This T cell receptor (beta chain) was obtained from a study of identical twins. On this clonotype: Its antigen is not identified.

Study observations and caveats: Among beta out-of-frame sequences, excess sharing between twins appeared weaker. Insertions were fewer in abundant cord blood beta clonotypes, whereas memory repertoires showed none of this pattern. With monozygotic twins, out-of-frame TCR alpha sharing exceeded what models estimated.

A universal primer site was created by template switching, with the cDNA bearing unique molecular identifiers. TCRdb re-called the 5' RACE reads through MiXCR, storing one row per CDR3 protein. There are 240,000 or so distinct CDR3 sequences in the sample; approximately 7% occur only once, and approximately 3.7% lies in the top ten. This CDR3 is built from 15 residues. V was clipped by 2 bases and J by 9 bases; unmatched bases: 6. In germline, CDR1 is DFQATT, CDR2 SNEGSKA (reference sequence). These data were also reused for a study on yellow fever vaccine responses in identical twins.

Sequencing was done on a sample of memory (CD45RO+) T cells sorted from blood. The V gene is TRBV20-1, the J gene TRBJ2-1, with 14 bases lining up with TRBD2. The TCR originated in a woman under 30 in good health. DNA of the CDR3: TGCAGTGCTAGACCAGGGACTAGCGGGAGAGCTGAGCAGTTCTTC. This translates into CSARPGTSGRAEQFF.